This is a list of T cell receptor beta chains from one sample in a study of cytotoxic CD8 clonotypes in ibrutinib-treated CLL. Generated by immunoSEQ multiplex PCR, the TCRdb table keeps only in-frame clones and is missing some. Altogether tens of thousands of clones are present, about nine tenths being singletons, with the ten largest covering around 3.3%. Sequences were derived from PBMCs, sampled after 12 months of ibrutinib treatment. Receptors originate from a human donor with chronic lymphocytic leukemia. The conserved cysteine and the conserved F or W are not part of the CDR3 here.

ASSGNYNEQF	TRBV6-1	TRBJ2-1
ASSPFRQGALPETQY	TRBV19	TRBJ2-5
AGSKGGNQPQH	TRBV2	TRBJ1-5
ASSDNEIRVNEQF	TRBV2	TRBJ2-1
ASSPYPGTRAEEAF	TRBV5-1	TRBJ1-1
ASTDRPRGGYT	TRBV2	TRBJ1-2
ASSPLGTEQY	TRBV7-9	TRBJ2-7
ASSFPLAGGPYEQY	TRBV7-3	TRBJ2-7
ASSVATGLNFEEQY	TRBV9	TRBJ2-7
ASSPGTAYGYT	TRBV7-9	TRBJ1-2
SSQWADTQY	TRBV20-1	TRBJ2-3
SVWTSGRTSSYNEQF	TRBV29-1	TRBJ2-1
ASSQAGTAYNEQF	TRBV5-5	TRBJ2-1
ASSAGTLMNTEAF	TRBV18	TRBJ1-1
ASSSGQLNTEAF	TRBV5-1	TRBJ1-1
ASSLSYQPQH	TRBV5-8	TRBJ1-5
ASSPSFSGTKTDTQY	TRBV18	TRBJ2-3
ASSLTTGTKVGDTQY	TRBV7-2	TRBJ2-3
AWRWTANTEAF	TRBV30	TRBJ1-1
ASSLQPDFYEQY	TRBV11-2	TRBJ2-7
ASSMGTAARADEKLF	TRBV19	TRBJ1-4
ASSPNSGSHSYNEQF	TRBV7-9	TRBJ2-1
ARVTDGYT	TRBV2	TRBJ1-2
ASSFGGMNTDTQY	TRBV11-3	TRBJ2-3
ASSYVGGTTYNEQF	TRBV6-5	TRBJ2-1
ASSQDGTGTDTQY	TRBV4-3	TRBJ2-3
ASGSPPGNTEAF	TRBV12-5	TRBJ1-1
ASSASGLLEQY	TRBV11-3	TRBJ2-7
ASTAAGFSREQY	TRBV19	TRBJ2-7
ASSEVGATNEKLF	TRBV2	TRBJ1-4
ASSLSRLGQGKNGYT	TRBV28	TRBJ1-2
ASSYSNPAGQPQH	TRBV6-6	TRBJ1-5
ASVGRGQFPDTQY	TRBV7-4	TRBJ2-3
ASSSWTGGKQETQY	TRBV5-1	TRBJ2-5
ASSLFSIDRNNQPQH	TRBV28	TRBJ1-5